These 18 T cell receptor beta chains came from one sample sequenced in a study of blood T cell repertoires in COVID-19. TCRdb's copy holds only in-frame clones and misses some; the assay was immunoSEQ multiplex PCR. Of about 310,000 clones in the sample, roughly 91% were seen once. Material for sequencing was peripheral blood. The origin of the receptors is a man aged 45-60 years with active or convalescent COVID-19.

The chain joins TRBV28 to TRBJ2-1, with TRBD2 identical over 9 bases. CDR1 MDHEN and CDR2 SYDVKM come from the germline V gene. After removal of 10 bases from V and 3 bases from J, the junction contained 7 bases not matched to a gene. This CDR3 comprises 14 residues. CDR3: CATVAGVIYNEQFF. The CDR3 DNA reads TGTGCCACCGTAGCGGGAGTTATCTACAATGAGCAGTTCTTC.

The chain couples TRBV19 to TRBJ2-1, with D possibly being TRBD2 (7 bases). Germline V gene data show CDR1 as LNHDA and CDR2 as SQIVND (reference sequence). This CDR3 has 18 residues. V lost 3 bases and J 6 bases, leaving 24 bases between the germline ends. CDR3 loop: CASSMGGPGAGVFNEQFF. As DNA, the CDR3 is TGTGCCAGTAGTATGGGGGGCCCTGGGGCGGGAGTCTTCAATGAGCAGTTCTTC.

The chain employs TRBV10-1 and TRBJ2-1; TRBD1 aligns across 7 bases. CDR1 and CDR2 (germline): WNHNN, SYGVQD (reference sequence). V lost 7 bases and J lost 1; bases outside the gene matches: 13. This CDR3 comprises 17 residues. The DNA for the CDR3 is TGCGCCAGCACCTCCGTGGACAGGACGCTTTCCTACAATGAGCAGTTCTTC. It yields the protein CASTSVDRTLSYNEQFF.

This clone turned up a few times. The gene calls are TRBV9 and TRBJ1-6, with 8 bases that match TRBD1. CDR3 size: 16 residues. With V trimmed by 0 bases and J by 9 bases, 8 bases remained unmatched. Germline lookup yields CDR1 SGDLS and CDR2 YYNGEE. The CDR3 loop is CASSVASQGAGSPLHF. The CDR3 DNA is TGTGCCAGCAGCGTAGCTTCCCAGGGGGCGGGTTCACCCCTCCACTTT.

J is TRBJ1-4 and V is TRBV4-2; 9 nucleotides align to TRBD1. The J segment lost 6 bases and the V segment lost 2 bases, leaving 4 bases of the junction unmatched. Per the germline V gene, CDR1 is LGHNA and CDR2 is YNFKEQ. CDR3 size: 15 residues. DNA of the CDR3: TGTGCCAGCAGCCAATTGACAGGGGGAGATGAAAAACTGTTTTTT. Its translation: CASSQLTGGDEKLFF.

The gene calls are TRBV7-3 and TRBJ2-2, with 7 bases aligning to TRBD2. This CDR3 spans 17 amino acids. CDR1 SGHTA and CDR2 FQGTGA come from the germline V gene. V was clipped by 5 bases and J by 5 bases; unmatched bases: 14. The CDR3, as DNA: TGTGCCAGCAGCCGAACAGGAGGGGAGGGTGGAACCGGGGAGCTGTTTTTT. Its translation is CASSRTGGEGGTGELFF. Supplemented by reference TRBV7-3 and TRBJ2-2, the full variable domain reads GAGVSQTPSNKVTEKGKYVELRCDPISGHTALYWYRQSLGQGPEFLIYFQGTGAADDSGLPNDRFFAVRPEGSVSTLKIQRTERGDSAVYLCASSRTGGEGGTGELFFGEGSRLTVL.

The chain recombines TRBV2 with TRBJ1-2; 8 nucleotides line up with TRBD1. Germline V lookup: CDR1 SNHLY, CDR2 FYNNEI. Germline trimming cut 0 bases from V and 2 bases from J; bases unmatched to any gene: 2. The CDR3 covers 15 residues. CDR3 sequence (DNA): TGTGCCAGCAGTGAAGCGAGGACAGGGAACTATGGCTACACCTTC. Encoded protein: CASSEARTGNYGYTF. Using reference TRBV2 and TRBJ1-2 for the parts outside the CDR3, the full variable domain is EPEVTQTPSHQVTQMGQEVILRCVPISNHLYFYWYRQILGQKVEFLVSFYNNEISEKSEIFDDQFSVERPDGSNFTLKIRSTKLEDSAMYFCASSEARTGNYGYTFGSGTRLTVV.

This chain uses TRBV6-5 with TRBJ2-7, with D maybe TRBD1 (6 bases). Trimming took off 6 bases at V and 5 bases at J, with 14 bases between the two ends. This CDR3 spans 13 amino acids. Germline assignment: CDR1 MNHEY and CDR2 SVGAGI. The CDR3 spells CASRSHRADEQYF. The CDR3 DNA follows: TGTGCCAGCAGATCCCACAGGGCCGACGAGCAGTACTTC.

V usage is TRBV27 and J usage is TRBJ2-4; possible D gene TRBD1, 5 bases. V lost 4 bases to trimming and J lost 0 bases, with 16 bases between them. CDR3 size: 17 residues. The germline gives CDR1 MNHEY, CDR2 SMNVEV (reference sequence). The CDR3 region has the DNA TGTGCCAGCAGTTCGACGCGACAGAACCTAGCCAAAAACATTCAGTACTTC. This sequence encodes CASSSTRQNLAKNIQYF.

This chain links TRBV3-1 (or the pseudogene TRBV3-2) with TRBJ2-7; TRBD2 matches at 13 bases. The CDR3 length is 15 residues. V gave up 3 bases and J gave up 6 bases; unmatched junction bases: 5. Looked up from germline, CDR1 is LGHDT and CDR2 is YNNKEL (reference sequence). Written as DNA, the CDR3 is TGTGCCAGCAGCCACGGGACTAGCGGGATAGGCGAGCAGTACTTC. Translating gives CASSHGTSGIGEQYF.

This chain links TRBV30 with TRBJ2-7; 9 bases agree with TRBD1. CDR3 size: 12 residues. Looked up from germline, CDR1 is GTSNPN and CDR2 is SVGIG (reference sequence). J gave up 1 base and V 8 bases, and 3 bases lay outside the gene matches. Here the CDR3 reads CARGQGSYEQYF. CDR3 nucleotides: TGTGCCCGAGGACAGGGGTCCTACGAGCAGTACTTC.

For the CDR3, the DNA is TGTGCCATCTTACGGTCGATTAACGAACGAGGCAATGAGCAGTTCTTC. Protein sequence: CAILRSINERGNEQFF. The chain carries TRBV10-3 and TRBJ2-1; D unclear. Trimming removed 8 bases at V and 6 bases at J, with 23 bases between. The CDR3 is 16 residues long. The germline CDR1 and CDR2 sequences are ENHRY and SYGVKD.

This clone appeared a single time. V usage is TRBV5-4 and J usage is TRBJ1-1; TRBD1 aligns across 8 bases. V shed 0 bases and J 4 bases; nucleotides not matched to a gene: 2. The CDR3 loop spans 14 amino acids. Germline CDR1 is SGHNT and CDR2 is YYREEE (reference sequence). The CDR3 sequence: CASSLVDRATEAFF. The CDR3 nucleotides read TGTGCCAGCAGCTTGGTGGACAGGGCCACTGAAGCTTTCTTT. Full variable domain (remainder filled in from reference TRBV5-4 and TRBJ1-1): ETGVTQSPTHLIKTRGQQVTLRCSSQSGHNTVSWYQQALGQGPQFIFQYYREEENGRGNFPPRFSGLQFPNYSSELNVNALELDDSALYLCASSLVDRATEAFFGQGTRLTVV.

The gene calls are TRBV6-2 or TRBV6-3 and TRBJ2-3; 10 bases are shared with TRBD2. The CDR3 runs 18 residues. Germline loops: CDR1 MNHEY, CDR2 SVGEGT. The junction had 8 bases not matched to a gene; V was cut back by 2 bases and J by 0 bases. The CDR3 region is CASSYPVAGGPSTDTQYF. CDR3 DNA sequence: TGTGCCAGCAGTTACCCTGTAGCGGGGGGCCCTAGCACAGATACGCAGTATTTT.

This clone was seen once. The chain joins TRBV5-1 to TRBJ2-5, with a possible D match to TRBD1 (6 bases). V was trimmed by 0 bases and J by 5 bases, leaving 17 bases between them. This CDR3 is built from 16 residues. Germline lookup yields CDR1 SGHRS and CDR2 YFSETQ. The CDR3, as DNA: TGCGCCAGCAGCTTGGCCCCGGGACACGGCGTGGAGACCCAGTACTTC. This codes for CASSLAPGHGVETQYF.

The CDR3 DNA reads TGCGCCAGCAGCCACCCGACAGGGGGCGACTTGGCGCACACTGAAGCTTTCTTT. It specifies CASSHPTGGDLAHTEAFF. V gene TRBV5-1 combines with J gene TRBJ1-1, with 10 bases fitting TRBD1. Trimming took 4 bases from V and 3 from J; bases not matched to a gene: 15. Germline CDR1 reads SGHRS; CDR2 reads YFSETQ. There are 18 residues in the CDR3.

This chain connects TRBV24-1 to TRBJ2-3, with a tentative D call TRBD1 (6 bases). The CDR3 runs 16 residues. The V gene's germline CDR1 is KGHDR and CDR2 SFDVKD. Between the trimmed V and J ends, which lost 2 bases and 7 bases, there was a span of 18 bases. Written as DNA, the CDR3 is TGTGCCACCAGTGATTACGGACAGTCTAAAAGTCATACGCAGTATTTT. Its protein is CATSDYGQSKSHTQYF.

Only one count was recorded for this clone. The chain uses TRBV7-9 and TRBJ1-2, with 7 bases that match TRBD1. J lost 2 bases, V lost 5 bases, and 5 bases had no gene match. The CDR3 has 14 residues. Germline V gene data show CDR1 as SEHNR and CDR2 as FQNEAQ (reference sequence). In DNA, the CDR3 is TGTGCCAGCAGCGGTGGGACAGTGAACTATGGCTACACCTTC. Translated: CASSGGTVNYGYTF.